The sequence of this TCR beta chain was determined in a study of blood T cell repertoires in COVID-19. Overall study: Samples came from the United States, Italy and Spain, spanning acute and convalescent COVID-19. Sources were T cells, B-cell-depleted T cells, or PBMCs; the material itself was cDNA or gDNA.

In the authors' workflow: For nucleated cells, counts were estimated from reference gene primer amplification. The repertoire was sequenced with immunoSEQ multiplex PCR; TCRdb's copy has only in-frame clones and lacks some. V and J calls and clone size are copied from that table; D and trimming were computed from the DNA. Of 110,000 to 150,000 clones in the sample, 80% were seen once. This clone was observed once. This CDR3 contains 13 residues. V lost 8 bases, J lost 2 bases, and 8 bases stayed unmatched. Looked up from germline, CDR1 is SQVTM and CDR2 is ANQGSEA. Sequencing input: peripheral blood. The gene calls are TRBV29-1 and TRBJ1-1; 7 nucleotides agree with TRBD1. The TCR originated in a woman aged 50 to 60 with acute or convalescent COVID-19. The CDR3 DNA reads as TGCAGCACAGCGACAGGGATAAACACTGAAGCTTTCTTT. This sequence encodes CSTATGINTEAFF.